These 12 T cell receptor beta chains were sequenced from one sample in a study of naive and memory T cell subsets. Study results and caveats: Naive repertoires, especially CD8, held a few larger clonotypes, possibly memory cells re-expressing CD45RA.

The beta constant-region primer was an equimolar mix of two oligonucleotides covering TRBC1 and TRBC2. Ligated cDNA was amplified by four rounds of PCR with nested alpha and beta constant-region primers and SP2. TCRdb reprocessed the UMI-ligation and nested PCR reads via MiXCR and lists one record per CDR3 protein. The repertoire has 150,000 or so distinct CDR3 sequences, over 20% of them found once; the top ten carry 0.11%. Antigens of these TCRs are unknown. Material: naive CD4+ T cells from blood. The receptors were sampled from a human donor in good health.

This clonotype occurred a few times. The gene calls are TRBV2 and TRBJ1-6, with unresolved D. V lost 4 bases to trimming and J lost 7 bases, with 5 bases between them. This CDR3 contains 12 residues. The germline V gene encodes CDR1 SNHLY and CDR2 FYNNEI. CDR3 nucleotide sequence: TGTGCCAGCAGTGTCTCAAATTCACCCCTCCACTTT. Its protein is CASSVSNSPLHF.

The chain joins TRBV7-9 to TRBJ1-1; D unclear. Trimming shortened V by 5 bases and J by 11 bases, and 9 bases separated the two germline ends. Germline assignment: CDR1 SEHNR and CDR2 FQNEAQ (reference sequence). This CDR3 has 10 residues. CDR3 region: CASSPILAFF. The CDR3 nucleotides are TGTGCCAGCAGCCCTATCCTCGCTTTCTTT. The entire variable domain, with the rest obtained from reference TRBV7-9 and TRBJ1-1, is as follows: DTGVSQNPRHKITKRGQNVTFRCDPISEHNRLYWYRQTLGQGPEFLTYFQNEAQLEKSRLLSDRFSAERPKGSFSTLEIQRTEQGDSAMYLCASSPILAFFGQGTRLTVV.

V gene TRBV20-1 combines with J gene TRBJ2-7; the D gene is possibly TRBD2 (5 bases). The CDR3 has 12 amino acids. The V end was cut by 6 bases, the J end by 1 base, with 10 bases between. The germline V gene has CDR1 DFQATT and CDR2 SNEGSKA (reference sequence). CDR3 sequence: CSARTSSYEQYF. CDR3 sequence (DNA): TGCAGTGCCAGGACTTCTTCCTACGAGCAGTACTTC.

The genes are TRBV27 and TRBJ2-5; TRBD2 matches at 7 bases. Germline V gene data show CDR1 as MNHEY and CDR2 as SMNVEV (reference sequence). This CDR3 has 16 residues. The trim removed 5 bases at V and 0 bases at J, leaving 9 bases unmatched. The DNA of the CDR3 is TGTGCCAGCAGTCCTTACATAGCGGGCTACCAAGAGACCCAGTACTTC. Amino acid sequence: CASSPYIAGYQETQYF.

V gene TRBV18 combines with J gene TRBJ2-5; TRBD2 might be the D (5 bases). The CDR3 consists of 14 residues. Germline loops: CDR1 KGHSH, CDR2 LQKENI. The V and J ends lost 3 bases and 3 bases respectively, with 11 bases between them. This CDR3 is CASSPDFGKETQYF. CDR3 sequence (DNA): TGTGCCAGCTCACCGGACTTCGGAAAAGAGACCCAGTACTTC.

This clonotype was detected only a few times. The genes are TRBV28 and TRBJ2-5, with 9 bases that match TRBD1. The germline gives CDR1 MDHEN, CDR2 SYDVKM. The junction had 6 bases not matched to a gene; V was cut back by 6 bases and J by 1 base. The CDR3 covers 15 residues. CDR3 amino acids: CASRLQTGGQETQYF. As DNA, the CDR3 is TGTGCCAGCAGATTACAGACAGGGGGCCAAGAGACCCAGTACTTC.

This clonotype came up a few times. V is TRBV7-9 and J is TRBJ2-5; D remains ambiguous. Germline lookup yields CDR1 SEHNR and CDR2 FQNEAQ (reference sequence). The V end was cut by 4 bases, the J end by 0 bases, with 9 bases between. The CDR3 has 14 amino acids. CDR3 in DNA: TGTGCCAGCAGCTCAAGAGCATACCAAGAGACCCAGTACTTC. Translating gives CASSSRAYQETQYF.

This clonotype was seen more than once but under ten times. The V gene is TRBV7-9, the J gene TRBJ1-1; the D is unclear. Trimming cost V 1 base and J 8 bases, with 11 bases left between them. The CDR3 spans 13 residues. Germline V CDR1 and CDR2: SEHNR, FQNEAQ (reference sequence). CDR3 bases: TGTGCCAGCAGCTTAGGGGGAGGTTTAGAAGCTTTCTTT. Protein: CASSLGGGLEAFF. The full variable domain, rest sourced from reference TRBV7-9 and TRBJ1-1, is DTGVSQNPRHKITKRGQNVTFRCDPISEHNRLYWYRQTLGQGPEFLTYFQNEAQLEKSRLLSDRFSAERPKGSFSTLEIQRTEQGDSAMYLCASSLGGGLEAFFGQGTRLTVV.

In this sample, this clonotype turned up a few times. The chain carries TRBV29-1 and TRBJ2-1; TRBD1 might be the D (5 bases). The CDR3 spans 11 residues. Germline V gene lookup returns CDR1 SQVTM and CDR2 ANQGSEA. V lost 6 bases and J 9 bases, leaving 12 bases between the germline ends. This CDR3 is CSVVSRGEQFF. The CDR3, as DNA: TGCAGCGTAGTTTCTAGGGGTGAGCAGTTCTTC.

DNA of the CDR3: TGTGCCAGCAGCGCTGCTGGGAAAGGCTACGAGCAGTACTTC. Its translation is CASSAAGKGYEQYF. V is TRBV9 and J is TRBJ2-7, with no clear D. Trimming removed 3 bases at V and 3 bases at J, with 13 bases between. The length of the CDR3 is 14 residues. Germline V gives CDR1 SGDLS, CDR2 YYNGEE.

The chain joins TRBV10-3 to TRBJ2-7, with 7 bases fitting TRBD1. The V segment lost 5 bases and the J segment 3 bases; nucleotides outside the gene matches: 1. The CDR3 has 12 amino acids. Germline V CDR1 and CDR2: ENHRY, SYGVKD. CDR3 sequence (DNA): TGTGCCATCAGTTCAGGGGGCTACGAGCAGTACTTC. Translating it yields CAISSGGYEQYF.

To note about this clonotype: At one boundary the junction diverges from the germline segment, which might be a read error. V and J are TRBV20-1 and TRBJ2-1; 8 positions match TRBD1. Germline assignment: CDR1 DFQATT and CDR2 SNEGSKA (reference sequence). The CDR3 covers 10 residues. This CDR3 reads CSASRTGFIF. CDR3 coding DNA: TGCAGTGCTAGTAGGACAGGGTTTATCTTC.